This T cell receptor beta chain was captured in a study of Ad26.COV2.S vaccination and SARS-CoV-2 variants. Profiled with immunoSEQ multiplex PCR; TCRdb holds only in-frame clones, not every one. The data contain just over 350,000 clones, around 92% of them singletons. Points from the study as a whole: Relative to placebo recipients, vaccine recipients exhibited elevated spike-specific TCR breadth. For non-spike TCRs, breadth in vaccine recipients resembled that in placebo recipients. Measures of TCR breadth and depth may have fallen short of total T cell responses.

Comments on this clone: Its antigen is as yet unknown.

Per germline, CDR1 LNHDA and CDR2 SQIVND (reference sequence). The junction had 6 bases not matched to a gene; V was cut back by 5 bases and J by 0 bases. The CDR3 has 16 residues. The material was peripheral blood, obtained after recovery from COVID-19. The sequence was obtained from a human donor who had recovered from COVID-19. The chain recombines TRBV19 with TRBJ1-1; 10 nucleotides line up with TRBD1. The chain's CDR3 is CASSADRGRMNTEAFF. The CDR3 bases are TGTGCCAGTAGTGCCGACAGGGGGCGAATGAACACTGAAGCTTTCTTT.